Described below is a single T cell receptor (beta chain) sequence and its context. Its antigen specificity is not known. No much larger clonotype is one base removed from it; base qualities were not supplied. One collaborating source in Seattle enrolled patients while the patients were actively infected and followed the patients over time throughout the course of disease. Collaborating institutions collected whole blood in K2EDTA tubes following their own protocols. For TCRbeta analysis, collaborators shipped samples as frozen whole blood, isolated PBMCs, or DNA extracted from either of those sample types. The germline V gene provides CDR1 MDHEN and CDR2 SYDVKM. The germline V and J ends show losses of 3 bases and 3 bases respectively, and no gene match explains 5 bases of the junction. The CDR3 goes from the cysteine to the phenylalanine over 16 residues. Kept here is only the CDR3 DNA, which spans 48 bases and is read in frame from base 1.

This entry belongs to a study of blood T cell repertoires in COVID-19 (dated by TCRdb to about 2020). Some background on the complete study: The collaborator samples originated in the United States, Italy and Spain and spanned the acute and convalescent phases of COVID-19. The prospective study material was composed of cDNA or gDNA derived from T cells, B-cell-depleted T cells, or PBMCs. The dataset comprised deeply sampled blood TCRbeta repertoires from subjects exposed to, actively infected with, or recovered from COVID-19. The repertoires were released in a freely available public database meant as a resource for research on the immune response to SARS-CoV-2. Samples came from the ongoing ImmuneRACE study (first 160 participants) plus 1,254 subjects from 6 global collaborators. Sample metadata almost always included a de-identified subject ID, COVID-19 status, age in years and sex. Where available, HLA class I and class II types were taken from metadata supplied by the sample provider and were not determined by assay-based typing. On the study overall, not on this receptor specifically: The quantity of clinical and demographic metadata differed by source and by participant and was supplied without curation.

The immunoSEQ Assay, a bias-controlled multiplex PCR, was used to amplify TCRbeta CDR3 regions from genomic DNA. Under the source paper's analysis protocol: The number of nucleated cells in each sample was estimated by amplification of reference gene primers within the assay. To quantify the absolute abundance of each unique TCRbeta CDR3 rearrangement, sequence reads were collapsed and filtered. Productive Simpson clonality was computed per sample as the square root of Simpson's diversity index over productive rearrangements. The clones in this table, taken by TCRdb from immuneACCESS, are in-frame only. Not every clone is retained; where verified, under half of the shortfall comes from an unresolved V gene, and the cause of the rest is unknown. D and trimming come from the DNA, and the V and J calls and clone size come from that table. This sample is represented by around 53,000 clones; approximately 87% of them were singletons. The biggest ten clones account for around 6.4% of the sample.

The TCR comes from a woman aged 60 to 75 with COVID-19, enrolled during active disease. Specimen: peripheral blood. The V and J genes are TRBV28 and TRBJ2-2, with TRBD1 matching 9 junction bases. The CDR3 in this case is CASSLWGQGYTGELFF. The nucleotide sequence reads TGTGCCAGCAGTTTGTGGGGACAGGGATACACCGGGGAGCTGTTTTTT.